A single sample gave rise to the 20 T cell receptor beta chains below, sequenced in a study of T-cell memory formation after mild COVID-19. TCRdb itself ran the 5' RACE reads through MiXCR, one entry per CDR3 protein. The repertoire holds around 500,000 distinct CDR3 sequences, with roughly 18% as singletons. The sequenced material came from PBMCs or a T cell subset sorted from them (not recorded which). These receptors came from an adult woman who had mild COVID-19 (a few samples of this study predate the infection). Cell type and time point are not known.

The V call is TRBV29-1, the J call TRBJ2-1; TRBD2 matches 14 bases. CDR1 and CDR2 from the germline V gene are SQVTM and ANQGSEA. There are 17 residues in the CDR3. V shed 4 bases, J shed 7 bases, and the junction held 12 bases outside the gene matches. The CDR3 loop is CSVGRLAGGGVRNEQFF. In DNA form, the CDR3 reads TGCAGCGTTGGGAGACTAGCGGGAGGGGGGGTGAGGAATGAGCAGTTCTTC.

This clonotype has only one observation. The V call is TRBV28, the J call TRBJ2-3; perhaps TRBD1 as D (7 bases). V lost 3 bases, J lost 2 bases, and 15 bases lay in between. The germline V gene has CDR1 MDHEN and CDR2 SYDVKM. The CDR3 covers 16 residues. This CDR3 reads CASSFQAGQSTDTQYF. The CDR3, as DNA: TGTGCCAGCAGTTTCCAGGCGGGACAGTCCACAGATACGCAGTATTTT. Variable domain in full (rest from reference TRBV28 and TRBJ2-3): DVKVTQSSRYLVKRTGEKVFLECVQDMDHENMFWYRQDPGLGLRLIYFSYDVKMKEKGDIPEGYSVSREKKERFSLILESASTNQTSMYLCASSFQAGQSTDTQYFGPGTRLTVL.

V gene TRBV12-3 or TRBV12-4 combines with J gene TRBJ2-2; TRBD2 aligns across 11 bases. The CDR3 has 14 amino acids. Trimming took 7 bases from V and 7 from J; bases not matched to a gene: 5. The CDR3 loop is CASTGLAGFGELFF. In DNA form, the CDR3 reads TGTGCCAGCACCGGACTAGCGGGTTTCGGGGAGCTGTTTTTT.

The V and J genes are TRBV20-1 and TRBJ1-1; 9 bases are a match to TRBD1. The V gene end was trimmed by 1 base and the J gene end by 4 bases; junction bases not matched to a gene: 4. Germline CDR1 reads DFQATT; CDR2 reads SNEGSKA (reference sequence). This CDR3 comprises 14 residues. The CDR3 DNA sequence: TGCAGTGCTAGAGTCGGGACAGGGTCCACTGAAGCTTTCTTT. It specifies CSARVGTGSTEAFF.

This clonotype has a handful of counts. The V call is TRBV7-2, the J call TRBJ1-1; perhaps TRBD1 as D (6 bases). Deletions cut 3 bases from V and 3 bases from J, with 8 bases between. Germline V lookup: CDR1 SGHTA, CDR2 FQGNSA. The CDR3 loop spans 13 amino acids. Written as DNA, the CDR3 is TGTGCCAGCAGCTTTGAGGGGGACACTGAAGCTTTCTTT. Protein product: CASSFEGDTEAFF.

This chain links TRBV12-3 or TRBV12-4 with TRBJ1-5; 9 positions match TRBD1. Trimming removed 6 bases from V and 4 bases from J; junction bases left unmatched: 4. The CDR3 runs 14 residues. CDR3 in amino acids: CASRKGQGNQPQHF. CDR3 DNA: TGTGCCAGCAGGAAGGGACAGGGAAATCAGCCCCAGCATTTT.

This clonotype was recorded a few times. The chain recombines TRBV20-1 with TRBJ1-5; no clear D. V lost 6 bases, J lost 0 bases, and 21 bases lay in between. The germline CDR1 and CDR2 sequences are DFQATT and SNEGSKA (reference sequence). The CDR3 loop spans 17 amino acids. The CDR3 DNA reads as TGCAGTGCCAATAGAGCTTCGTACGTCTATAGCAATCAGCCCCAGCATTTT. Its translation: CSANRASYVYSNQPQHF.

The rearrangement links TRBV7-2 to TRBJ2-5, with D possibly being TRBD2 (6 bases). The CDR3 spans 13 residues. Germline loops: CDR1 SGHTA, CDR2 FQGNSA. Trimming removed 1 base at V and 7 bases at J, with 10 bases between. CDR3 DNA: TGTGCCAGCAGCTTAGTGGGGAGGAGGACCCAGTACTTC. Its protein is CASSLVGRRTQYF.

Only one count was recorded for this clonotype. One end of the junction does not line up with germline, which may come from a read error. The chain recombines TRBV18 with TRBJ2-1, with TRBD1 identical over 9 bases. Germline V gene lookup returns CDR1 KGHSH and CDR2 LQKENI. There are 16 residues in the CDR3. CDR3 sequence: CGSSPSGTGTHNEQFF. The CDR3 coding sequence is TGTGGCAGCTCACCTTCAGGGACAGGGACCCACAATGAGCAGTTCTTC.

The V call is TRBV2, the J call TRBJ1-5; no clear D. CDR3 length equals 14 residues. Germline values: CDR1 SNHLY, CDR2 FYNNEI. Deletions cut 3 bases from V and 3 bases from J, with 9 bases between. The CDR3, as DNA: TGTGCCAGCAGTGATCGAATCGTCAATCAGCCCCAGCATTTT. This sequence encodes CASSDRIVNQPQHF.

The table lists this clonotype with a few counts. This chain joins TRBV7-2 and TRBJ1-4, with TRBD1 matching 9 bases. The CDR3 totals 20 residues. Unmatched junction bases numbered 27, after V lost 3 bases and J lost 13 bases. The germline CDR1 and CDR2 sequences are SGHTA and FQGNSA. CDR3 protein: CASSFIANPDIRDRAYGLFF. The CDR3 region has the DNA TGTGCCAGCAGCTTTATCGCCAATCCGGACATCCGGGACAGGGCGTATGGACTGTTTTTT.

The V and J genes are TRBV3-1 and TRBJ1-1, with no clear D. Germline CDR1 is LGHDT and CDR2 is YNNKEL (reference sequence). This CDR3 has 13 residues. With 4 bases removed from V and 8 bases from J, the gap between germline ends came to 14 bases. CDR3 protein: CASSPIKKSEAFF. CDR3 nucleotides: TGTGCCAGCAGCCCCATTAAGAAGTCGGAAGCTTTCTTT.

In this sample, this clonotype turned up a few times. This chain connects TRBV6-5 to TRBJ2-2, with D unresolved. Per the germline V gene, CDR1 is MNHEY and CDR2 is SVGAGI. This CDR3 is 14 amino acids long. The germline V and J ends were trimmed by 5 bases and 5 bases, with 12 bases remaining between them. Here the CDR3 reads CASSNQLGTGELFF. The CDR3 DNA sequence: TGTGCCAGCAGTAACCAATTAGGGACCGGGGAGCTGTTTTTT.

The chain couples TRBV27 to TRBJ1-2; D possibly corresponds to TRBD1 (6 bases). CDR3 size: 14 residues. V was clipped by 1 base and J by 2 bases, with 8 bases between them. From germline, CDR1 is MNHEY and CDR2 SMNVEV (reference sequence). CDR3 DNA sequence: TGTGCCAGCAGTTTATTGGGGGCGAACTATGGCTACACCTTC. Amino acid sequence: CASSLLGANYGYTF.

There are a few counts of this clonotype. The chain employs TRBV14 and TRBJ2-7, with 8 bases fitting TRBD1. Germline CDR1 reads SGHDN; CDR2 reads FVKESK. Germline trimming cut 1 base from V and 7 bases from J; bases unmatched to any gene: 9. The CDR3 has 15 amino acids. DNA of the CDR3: TGTGCCAGCAGCCAAGTTTGGCAGGGGGCAGGTGAGCAGTACTTC. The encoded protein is CASSQVWQGAGEQYF.

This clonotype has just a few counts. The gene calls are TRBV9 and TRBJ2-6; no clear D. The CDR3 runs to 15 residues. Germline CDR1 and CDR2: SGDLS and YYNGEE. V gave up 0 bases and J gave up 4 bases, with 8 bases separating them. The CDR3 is CASSVEGSGANVLTF. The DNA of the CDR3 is TGTGCCAGCAGCGTAGAAGGGTCCGGGGCCAACGTCCTGACTTTC.

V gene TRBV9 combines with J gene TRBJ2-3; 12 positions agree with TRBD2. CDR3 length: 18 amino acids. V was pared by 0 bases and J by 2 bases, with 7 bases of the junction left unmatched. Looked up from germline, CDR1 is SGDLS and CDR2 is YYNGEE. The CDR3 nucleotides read TGTGCCAGCAGCGTAGGTCGCCTAGCGGGGGGGAACACAGATACGCAGTATTTT. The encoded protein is CASSVGRLAGGNTDTQYF.

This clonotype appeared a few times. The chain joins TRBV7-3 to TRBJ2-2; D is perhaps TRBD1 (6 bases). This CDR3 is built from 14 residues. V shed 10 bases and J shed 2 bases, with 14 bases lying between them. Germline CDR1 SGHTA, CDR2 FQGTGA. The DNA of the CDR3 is TGTGCCACCGCCAGGGGTGAAAACACCGGGGAGCTGTTTTTT. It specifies CATARGENTGELFF.

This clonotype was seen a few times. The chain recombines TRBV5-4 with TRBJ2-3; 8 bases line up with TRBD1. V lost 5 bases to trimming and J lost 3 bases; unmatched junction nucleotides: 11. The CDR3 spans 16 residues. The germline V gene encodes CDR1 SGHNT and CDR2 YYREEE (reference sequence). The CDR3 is CASSHIWTGITDTQYF. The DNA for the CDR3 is TGTGCCAGCAGTCATATTTGGACAGGGATTACAGATACGCAGTATTTT.

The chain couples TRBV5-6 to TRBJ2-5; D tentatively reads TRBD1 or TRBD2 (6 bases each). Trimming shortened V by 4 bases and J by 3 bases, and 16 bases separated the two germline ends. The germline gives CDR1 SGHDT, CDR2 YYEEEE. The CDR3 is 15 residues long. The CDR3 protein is CASSEGLTGKETQYF. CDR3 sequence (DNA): TGTGCCAGCAGCGAGGGACTTACAGGGAAAGAGACCCAGTACTTC. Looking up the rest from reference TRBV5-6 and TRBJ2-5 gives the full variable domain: DAGVTQSPTHLIKTRGQQVTLRCSPKSGHDTVSWYQQALGQGPQFIFQYYEEEERQRGNFPDRFSGHQFPNYSSELNVNALLLGDSALYLCASSEGLTGKETQYFGPGTRLLVL.